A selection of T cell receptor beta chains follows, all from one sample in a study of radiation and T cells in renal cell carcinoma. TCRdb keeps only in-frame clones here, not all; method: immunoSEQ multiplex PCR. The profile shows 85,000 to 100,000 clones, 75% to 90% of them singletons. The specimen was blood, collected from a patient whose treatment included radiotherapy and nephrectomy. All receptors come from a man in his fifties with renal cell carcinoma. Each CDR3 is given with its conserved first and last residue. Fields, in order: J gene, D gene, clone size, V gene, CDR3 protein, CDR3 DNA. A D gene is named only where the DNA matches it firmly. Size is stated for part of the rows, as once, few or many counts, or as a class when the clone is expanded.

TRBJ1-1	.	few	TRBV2	CASSDDMNTEAFF	TGTGCCAGCAGTGACGACATGAACACTGAAGCTTTCTTT
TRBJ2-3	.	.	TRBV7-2	CASSLVVSDTQYF	TGTGCCAGCAGCTTGGTTGTCTCAGATACGCAGTATTTT
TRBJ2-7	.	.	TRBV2	CASSEAEGAQF	TGTGCCAGCAGTGAAGCGGAAGGGGCTCAATTC
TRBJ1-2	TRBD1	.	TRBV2	CASSLGQEGYTF	TGTGCCAGCAGCCTTGGACAGGAGGGCTACACCTTC
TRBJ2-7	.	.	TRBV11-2	CASSFSGESVEQYF	TGTGCCAGCAGCTTCTCGGGGGAGTCCGTCGAGCAGTACTTC
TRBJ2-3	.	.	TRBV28	CASSLLYGDTQYF	TGTGCCAGCAGTCTCCTCTATGGAGATACGCAGTATTTT
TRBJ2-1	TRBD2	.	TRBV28	CASSISGRTDEQFF	TGTGCCAGCAGCATTAGCGGGAGAACCGATGAGCAGTTCTTC
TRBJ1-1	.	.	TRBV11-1	CASSLGAGANTEAFF	TGTGCCAGCAGCTTAGGGGCAGGGGCGAACACTGAAGCTTTCTTT
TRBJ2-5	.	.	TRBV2	CASSVGLETQYF	TGTGCCAGCAGTGTTGGTCTTGAGACCCAGTACTTC
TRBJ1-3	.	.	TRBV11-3	CASSLGATDSGNTIYF	TGTGCCAGCAGCTTAGGTGCCACTGACTCTGGAAACACCATATATTTT
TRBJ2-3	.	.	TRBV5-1	CASSLTGVGTDTQYF	TGCGCCAGCAGCTTAACGGGGGTTGGCACAGATACGCAGTATTTT
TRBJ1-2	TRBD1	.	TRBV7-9	CASTKQGANYGYTF	TGTGCCAGCACCAAACAGGGGGCTAACTATGGCTACACCTTC
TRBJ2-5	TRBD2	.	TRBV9	CASSSLGGRGTETQYF	TGTGCCAGCAGCTCCTTAGGAGGGCGGGGGACTGAGACCCAGTACTTC
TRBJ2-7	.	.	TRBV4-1	CASSQGLGDFSYEQYF	TGCGCCAGCAGCCAAGGCTTGGGCGATTTCTCCTACGAGCAGTACTTC
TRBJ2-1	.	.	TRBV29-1	CSVEDPGVGYNEQFF	TGCAGCGTTGAAGATCCCGGGGTGGGCTACAATGAGCAGTTCTTC
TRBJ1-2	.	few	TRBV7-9	CASSPTEGSYGYTF	TGTGCCAGCAGCCCTACTGAGGGGAGCTATGGCTACACCTTC
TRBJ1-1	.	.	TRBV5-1	CASSLEATRPEAFF	TGCGCCAGCAGCTTGGAAGCGACCCGTCCTGAAGCTTTCTTT
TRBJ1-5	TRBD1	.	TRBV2	CASSPTGDQPQHF	TGTGCCAGCAGCCCGACAGGGGATCAGCCCCAGCATTTT
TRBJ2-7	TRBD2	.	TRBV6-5	CASSSGGVGEQYF	TGTGCCAGCAGTAGCGGGGGGGTTGGCGAGCAGTACTTC
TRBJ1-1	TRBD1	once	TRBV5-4	CASSLQGANTEAFF	TGTGCCAGCAGCTTGCAGGGGGCGAATACTGAAGCTTTCTTT
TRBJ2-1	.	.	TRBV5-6	CASSLVSIYNEQFF	TGTGCCAGCAGCTTGGTGTCTATCTACAATGAGCAGTTCTTC
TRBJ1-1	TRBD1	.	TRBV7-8	CASSLLGQGDTEAFF	TGTGCCAGCAGCTTACTTGGACAGGGGGACACTGAAGCTTTCTTT
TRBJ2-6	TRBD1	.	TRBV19	CASSTDRVSGANVLTF	TGTGCCAGTAGTACGGACAGGGTCTCAGGGGCCAACGTCCTGACTTTC
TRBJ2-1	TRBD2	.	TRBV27	CASSLSTSAFPPDNEQFF	TGTGCCAGCAGTTTATCGACTAGCGCGTTTCCCCCAGACAATGAGCAGTTCTTC
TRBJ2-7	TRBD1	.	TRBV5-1	CASSSRQGSSGEQYF	TGCGCCAGCAGCTCTAGACAGGGCTCCTCTGGCGAGCAGTACTTC
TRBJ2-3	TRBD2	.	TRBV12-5	CASGPHLSSGTTQYF	TGTGCTAGTGGTCCCCACCTAAGTAGCGGGACTACGCAGTATTTT
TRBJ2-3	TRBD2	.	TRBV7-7	CASSSSGGGDTQYF	TGTGCTAGCAGCTCTAGCGGGGGGGGAGATACGCAGTATTTT
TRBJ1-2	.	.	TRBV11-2	CASSLDRRALGYTF	TGTGCCAGCAGCTTAGACAGGAGGGCGCTCGGCTACACCTTC
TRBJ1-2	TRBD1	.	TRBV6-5	CASRPGDSFYGYTF	TGTGCCAGCAGACCTGGGGACAGCTTCTATGGCTACACCTTC
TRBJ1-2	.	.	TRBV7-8	CASSSNFPGTASNYGYTF	TGTGCCAGCAGCTCCAACTTCCCGGGGACGGCGTCTAACTATGGCTACACCTTC
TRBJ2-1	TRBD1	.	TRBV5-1	CASSDRTGSYEQFF	TGCGCCAGCAGCGATCGGACAGGGAGCTATGAGCAGTTCTTC
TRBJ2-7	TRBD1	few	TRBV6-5	CASSHSRQGGSYEQYF	TGTGCCAGCAGTCACTCTCGACAGGGTGGCTCCTACGAGCAGTACTTC
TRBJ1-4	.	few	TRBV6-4	CASSDGVEGEKLFF	TGTGCCAGCAGTGACGGGGTGGAAGGTGAAAAACTGTTTTTT
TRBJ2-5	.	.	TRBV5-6	CASSLQGSSRTQYF	TGTGCCAGCAGCTTGCAGGGGTCTTCCAGGACCCAGTACTTC
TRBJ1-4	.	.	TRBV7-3	CASSSTRNEKLFF	TGTGCCAGCAGCTCTACAAGAAATGAAAAACTGTTTTTT
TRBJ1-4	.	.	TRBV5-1	CASSLYLVGSTNEKLFF	TGCGCCAGCAGCTTGTATCTTGTTGGGTCAACTAATGAAAAACTGTTTTTT
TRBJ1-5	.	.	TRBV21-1	CASSKECGGADQPQHF	TGTGCCAGCAGCAAAGAGTGCGGGGGGGCCGATCAGCCCCAGCATTTT
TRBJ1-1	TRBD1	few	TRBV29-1	CSVEVGQGRTEAFF	TGCAGCGTTGAAGTCGGACAGGGTCGCACTGAAGCTTTCTTT
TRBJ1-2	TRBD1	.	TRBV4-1	CASSQTGGYGYTF	TGCGCCAGCAGCCAGACAGGGGGCTATGGCTACACCTTC
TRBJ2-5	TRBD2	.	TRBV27	CASSLLPMGTSGGPQETQYF	TGTGCCAGCAGTTTATTACCAATGGGGACTAGCGGAGGACCGCAAGAGACCCAGTACTTC
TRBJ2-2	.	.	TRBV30	CARWGTGELFF	TGTGCCCGGTGGGGGACCGGGGAGCTGTTTTTT
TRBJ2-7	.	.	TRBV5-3	CARSAQGGYRGPFREQYF	TGTGCCAGAAGCGCCCAAGGGGGGTACAGGGGCCCCTTTAGGGAGCAGTACTTC
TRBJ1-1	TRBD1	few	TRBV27	CASTGGTGNTEAFF	TGTGCCAGCACCGGGGGGACAGGAAACACTGAAGCTTTCTTT
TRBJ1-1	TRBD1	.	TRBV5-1	CASSTGGERENTEAFF	TGCGCCAGCTCGACAGGGGGTGAACGAGAGAACACTGAAGCTTTCTTT
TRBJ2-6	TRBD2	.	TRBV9	CASSGRLGLGLRGANVLTF	TGTGCCAGCAGCGGGAGACTGGGACTAGGGCTGCGCGGGGCCAACGTCCTGACTTTC
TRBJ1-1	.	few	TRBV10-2	CASSEGGLTEAFF	TGCGCCAGCAGTGAGGGTGGGCTCACTGAAGCTTTCTTT
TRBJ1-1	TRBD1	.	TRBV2	CASRPWDRGVSEAFF	TGTGCCAGCAGGCCCTGGGACAGGGGCGTCTCTGAAGCTTTCTTT
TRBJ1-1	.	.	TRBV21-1	CASSKREGFAFF	TGTGCCAGCAGCAAACGGGAGGGGTTTGCTTTCTTT
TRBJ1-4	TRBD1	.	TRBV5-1	CASSWVGQGTEKLFF	TGCGCCAGCAGCTGGGTCGGACAGGGAACGGAAAAACTGTTTTTT
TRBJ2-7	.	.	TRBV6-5	CASSYRPGTQSYEQYF	TGTGCCAGCAGTTACCGCCCCGGGACACAAAGCTACGAGCAGTACTTC
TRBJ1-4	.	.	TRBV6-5	CASSPGQGEKLFF	TGTGCCAGCAGTCCGGGACAAGGTGAAAAACTGTTTTTT
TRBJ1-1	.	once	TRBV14	CASRHKQGSVAEAFF	TGTGCCAGCAGGCACAAACAGGGATCCGTCGCTGAAGCTTTCTTT
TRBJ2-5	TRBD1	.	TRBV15	CATSEGQIEETQYF	TGTGCCACCAGCGAGGGACAGATAGAAGAGACCCAGTACTTC
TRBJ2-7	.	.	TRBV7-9	CASSPPGLYYEQYF	TGTGCCAGCAGCCCACCGGGGCTCTACTACGAGCAGTACTTC
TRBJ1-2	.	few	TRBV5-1	CASSLARTANYGYTF	TGCGCCAGCAGCTTGGCCAGAACAGCCAACTATGGCTACACCTTC
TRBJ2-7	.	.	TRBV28	CASSPLSRGPEQYF	TGTGCCAGCAGTCCATTATCGCGGGGACCCGAGCAGTACTTC
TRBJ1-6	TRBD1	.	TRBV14	CASSHGQGFSPLHF	TGTGCCAGCAGCCACGGACAGGGGTTCTCACCCCTCCACTTT